The subject of this entry is one T cell receptor beta chain. Antigen unknown. The entry originates in a study of cytomegalovirus exposure and HLA in healthy donors. Study-wide background: An early release of data contained around 80 million unique TCRs, which came from HLA-typed donors.

Findings of the study overall: Later analysis indicated greater clonal expansion among HLA-associated TCR beta chains than among equally common other chains.

V was clipped by 0 bases and J by 11 bases, with 14 bases between them. Germline V gives CDR1 LGHNA, CDR2 YSLEER. CDR3 length: 15 amino acids. 13 Jbeta primers and 60 Vbeta primers were used for the PCR. The data were produced by immunoSEQ multiplex PCR, yet TCRdb's version contains in-frame clones alone and is incomplete. This table holds about 170,000 clones, over 70% found once. Each donor was healthy, and each was a bone marrow donor. The sequencing input was PBMCs. This sequence joins TRBV4-3 and TRBJ1-6; D is perhaps TRBD1 (5 bases). The clonotype comes from a female donor in good health and CMV-seronegative. Written as DNA, the CDR3 is TGCGCCAGCAGCCAAGATTACGGGGGTGACACACCCCTCCACTTT. Encoded protein: CASSQDYGGDTPLHF.